The present entry profiles one TCR beta chain with its context. Its antigen is not known. The data are from a study of shared clonotypes between healthy human individuals. Study-wide background: Donors consisted of two women and a few men between 18 and 49. The study's findings and limits: Rarefaction showed that sequencing of sorted subsets was incomplete (despite large depth). Researchers found naive subsets generally carried larger estimated richness than memory subsets. For naive CD4 cells, roughly 5% of clonotypes were shared across several donors.

Using immunoSEQ multiplex PCR, the repertoire was profiled, and TCRdb retains in-frame clones only, with some absent. This table has millions of clones, approximately 95% appearing once. CDR3 length: 14 residues. The chain joins TRBV1 to TRBJ2-1; the table's D call, TRBD2, was not checked against the DNA. TRBV1 corresponds to a pseudogene. What was sequenced was naive CD4+ T cells from PBMCs. Sample subset: CD45RA+ positively selected. This receptor was taken from a man aged 18 to 35 in good health. Some clones in this sample may be carry-over from other donors' samples. The CDR3 region has the DNA TGCACCAGCCGGGACTTCCAAGATTACAATGAGCAGTTCTTC. As protein: CTSRDFQDYNEQFF.